These 23 T cell receptor beta chains were all obtained from the same sample, sequenced in a study of beta chain features in type 1 diabetes. cDNA synthesis used the whole RNA isolate, giving expressed TCRB sequences. The table came from immunoSEQ multiplex PCR; TCRdb's copy has only in-frame clones and leaves some out. The profile shows around 250,000 clones, 25% to 30% of them singletons. The sample was central memory CD4+ T cells from blood. The receptors stem from a young man in good health.

The DNA for the CDR3 is TGTGCCAGCAGTTTAAAGGGACTAGCTAACGAGCAGTACTTC. Its translation is CASSLKGLANEQYF. V usage is TRBV27 and J usage is TRBJ2-7, with 9 bases identical to TRBD2. With V trimmed by 2 bases and J by 5 bases, 4 bases remained unmatched. This CDR3 comprises 14 residues. CDR1 and CDR2 from the germline V gene are MNHEY and SMNVEV (reference sequence).

The chain couples TRBV5-1 to TRBJ2-2; D is undetermined. V was trimmed by 4 bases and J by 5 bases, leaving 18 bases between them. This CDR3 has 16 residues. CDR1 and CDR2 from the germline V gene are SGHRS and YFSETQ. The CDR3 sequence: CASSPLPGIETGELFF. The CDR3 bases are TGCGCCAGCAGCCCACTCCCTGGGATTGAAACCGGGGAGCTGTTTTTT. The complete variable domain, with remaining parts taken from reference TRBV5-1 and TRBJ2-2, reads KAGVTQTPRYLIKTRGQQVTLSCSPISGHRSVSWYQQTPGQGLQFLFEYFSETQRNKGNFPGRFSGRQFSNSRSEMNVSTLELGDSALYLCASSPLPGIETGELFFGEGSRLTVL.

This clone was recorded a few times. The genes are TRBV7-2 and TRBJ1-2, with D possibly TRBD1 on 6 matching bases. The CDR3 spans 13 residues. V lost 2 bases and J 7 bases, leaving 11 bases between the germline ends. CDR1 and CDR2 (germline): SGHTA, FQGNSA. In DNA, the CDR3 is TGTGCCAGCAGCTTAACTCAACAGGGTGGCTACACCTTC. It translates to CASSLTQQGGYTF.

The rearrangement uses TRBV9 and TRBJ2-5; D remains unclear. Trimming shortened V by 0 bases and J by 0 bases, and 9 bases separated the two germline ends. The germline CDR1 and CDR2 sequences are SGDLS and YYNGEE. The CDR3 is made up of 15 amino acids. The CDR3 region is CASSVAMTHQETQYF. The CDR3 nucleotides are TGTGCCAGCAGCGTAGCTATGACCCACCAAGAGACCCAGTACTTC.

The chain employs TRBV7-2 and TRBJ2-2; 10 positions agree with TRBD1. Germline CDR1 reads SGHTA; CDR2 reads FQGNSA. The trim removed 7 bases at V and 4 bases at J, leaving 6 bases unmatched. The CDR3 spans 15 residues. CDR3 DNA sequence: TGTGCCAGCACCTCCCGGACAGGGGGCACCGGGGAGCTGTTTTTT. Translating it yields CASTSRTGGTGELFF.

This rearrangement joins TRBV30 to TRBJ2-7, with D possibly being TRBD1 (6 bases). There are 12 residues in the CDR3. The germline V gene encodes CDR1 GTSNPN and CDR2 SVGIG (reference sequence). Trimming took 7 bases from V and 0 from J, leaving 10 bases between them. In DNA, the CDR3 is TGTGCCTCCGGGGACACCTCCTACGAGCAGTACTTC. It yields the protein CASGDTSYEQYF.

V is TRBV7-2 and J is TRBJ2-7, with 9 bases aligning to TRBD1. This CDR3 is 17 amino acids long. The trim removed 1 base at V and 2 bases at J, leaving 9 bases unmatched. CDR1 and CDR2 (germline): SGHTA, FQGNSA. The CDR3 nucleotides read TGTGCCAGCAGCTTAGACTTTACAGGGGGCGGTACCTACGAGCAGTACTTC. As protein: CASSLDFTGGGTYEQYF.

This clone was counted between two and nine times. The CDR3 here is CASRPDSYNEQFF. The CDR3 DNA follows: TGTGCCAGCAGACCCGACAGTTACAATGAGCAGTTCTTC. V is TRBV6-5 and J is TRBJ2-1; perhaps TRBD1 as D (5 bases). This CDR3 has 13 amino acids. The V gene lost 6 bases and the J gene lost 4 bases, with 10 bases spanning the gap. The germline V gene encodes CDR1 MNHEY and CDR2 SVGAGI.

The chain employs TRBV28 and TRBJ2-7; a weak D match, TRBD1 (5 bases). The germline CDR1 and CDR2 sequences are MDHEN and SYDVKM. The germline V and J ends were trimmed by 8 bases and 0 bases, with 8 bases remaining between them. There are 12 residues in the CDR3. CDR3 sequence (DNA): TGTGCCAGCTGGACATCCTCCTACGAGCAGTACTTC. It codes for CASWTSSYEQYF.

Of note for this clone: This sequence may be a read error, since a much larger clone differs from it by one base. This rearrangement joins TRBV29-1 to TRBJ1-2; D not certain. From germline, CDR1 is SQVTM and CDR2 ANQGSEA. The CDR3 runs 12 residues. CDR3 region: CSVEDLGTARSF. The DNA for the CDR3 is TGCAGCGTTGAAGATCTGGGTACGGCACGATCATTC.

This clone came up a few times. The chain links TRBV7-9 to TRBJ2-1; the D is unclear. The CDR3 has 14 residues. V shed 4 bases and J shed 8 bases, with 15 bases lying between them. In germline, CDR1 is SEHNR, CDR2 FQNEAQ (reference sequence). The CDR3 DNA reads as TGTGCCAGCAGCTCTACCATACCGTCGGATGAGCAGTTCTTC. Its protein is CASSSTIPSDEQFF.

The table lists this clone with a few counts. This sequence joins TRBV30 and TRBJ2-1; 10 nucleotides line up with TRBD1. This CDR3 has 13 residues. In germline, CDR1 is GTSNPN, CDR2 SVGIG (reference sequence). With 6 bases clipped from V and 2 bases from J, the junction kept 1 base outside the gene matches. This CDR3 is CACDRGPYNEQFF. In nucleotides, the CDR3 is TGTGCCTGTGACAGGGGGCCCTACAATGAGCAGTTCTTC. Full variable domain (missing parts from reference TRBV30 and TRBJ2-1): SQTIHQWPATLVQPVGSPLSLECTVEGTSNPNLYWYRQAAGRGLQLLFYSVGIGQISSEVPQNLSASRPQDRQFILSSKKLLLSDSGFYLCACDRGPYNEQFFGPGTRLTVL.

This clone has only a few counts. V and J are TRBV7-9 and TRBJ1-1; 8 bases fit TRBD1. The CDR3 totals 13 residues. V trimming: 0 bases; J trimming: 11 bases; junction bases outside the gene matches: 5. Germline-derived CDR1 and CDR2 are SEHNR and FQNEAQ (reference sequence). The DNA for the CDR3 is TGTGCCAGCAGCTTAGCTGGGACAGGCCGGGCTTTCTTT. This gives the protein CASSLAGTGRAFF. The variable domain in full, completed from reference TRBV7-9 and TRBJ1-1, reads DTGVSQNPRHKITKRGQNVTFRCDPISEHNRLYWYRQTLGQGPEFLTYFQNEAQLEKSRLLSDRFSAERPKGSFSTLEIQRTEQGDSAMYLCASSLAGTGRAFFGQGTRLTVV.

The gene calls are TRBV5-6 and TRBJ2-7, with D unclear. V shed 1 base and J shed 0 bases, with 5 bases lying between them. Germline values: CDR1 SGHDT, CDR2 YYEEEE. The length of the CDR3 is 13 residues. The CDR3 DNA sequence: TGTGCCAGCAGCTTGACAGTCTCCTACGAGCAGTACTTC. It yields the protein CASSLTVSYEQYF. The whole variable domain, filled in from reference TRBV5-6 and TRBJ2-7, reads DAGVTQSPTHLIKTRGQQVTLRCSPKSGHDTVSWYQQALGQGPQFIFQYYEEEERQRGNFPDRFSGHQFPNYSSELNVNALLLGDSALYLCASSLTVSYEQYFGPGTRLTVT.

A few counts support this clone. The V call is TRBV15, the J call TRBJ2-5; tentatively, D is TRBD1 (5 bases). Germline assignment: CDR1 LNHNV and CDR2 YYDKDF (reference sequence). The CDR3 contains 13 residues. The ends were cut back, 5 bases at V and 5 bases at J, with 12 bases in the middle. The CDR3 region is CATSAQGGETQYF. CDR3 sequence (DNA): TGTGCCACCAGCGCTCAGGGTGGTGAGACCCAGTACTTC.

The rearrangement uses TRBV7-8 and TRBJ1-5, with a weak D call TRBD1 (5 bases). CDR1 and CDR2 from the germline V gene are SGHVS and FQNEAQ. Trimming cost V 7 bases and J 5 bases, with 21 bases left between them. CDR3 length: 16 amino acids. As DNA, the CDR3 is TGTGCCAGCACTCCTCTCTCAGGGACGGAGGATCAGCCCCAGCATTTT. This sequence encodes CASTPLSGTEDQPQHF.

This clone came up a few times. The chain recombines TRBV5-1 with TRBJ1-1; no reliable D call. The V end lost 4 bases, the J end lost 4 bases, and 11 bases lay between the germline ends. Germline CDR1 and CDR2: SGHRS and YFSETQ. The CDR3 covers 13 residues. Written as DNA, the CDR3 is TGCGCCAGCAGCCCGCAGTGGGGCACTGAAGCTTTCTTT. Residues: CASSPQWGTEAFF.

The chain is built from TRBV15 and TRBJ1-5; possibly TRBD1 for D (5 bases). V dropped 5 bases and J dropped 3 bases, with 14 bases sitting between them. The CDR3 contains 15 residues. CDR1 is LNHNV, CDR2 YYDKDF, per germline (reference sequence). CDR3 in amino acids: CATSGRDAFNQPQHF. As DNA, the CDR3 is TGTGCCACCAGCGGCCGGGACGCCTTCAATCAGCCCCAGCATTTT.

The chain combines TRBV18 with TRBJ1-2; no clear D. The CDR3 has 13 amino acids. The ends were cut back, 1 base at V and 6 bases at J, with 9 bases in the middle. Germline-derived CDR1 and CDR2 are KGHSH and LQKENI. As DNA, the CDR3 is TGTGCCAGCTCACCACACTCAAGCGATGGCTACACCTTC. It translates to CASSPHSSDGYTF.

The chain has TRBV28 and TRBJ2-7; unclear D gene. V shed 6 bases and J shed 9 bases, with 12 bases lying between them. The CDR3 length is 11 residues. Germline-derived CDR1 and CDR2 are MDHEN and SYDVKM. Here the CDR3 reads CASRTGVGQYF. The DNA for the CDR3 is TGTGCCAGCAGGACTGGAGTGGGGCAGTACTTC.

About this clone: A single base separates this from a much larger clone, so it may be a read error. The rearrangement uses TRBV5-4 and TRBJ2-2, with no clear D. Trimming took off 4 bases at V and 1 base at J, with 2 bases between the two ends. Per the germline V gene, CDR1 is SGHNT and CDR2 is YYREEE (reference sequence). This CDR3 comprises 12 residues. This CDR3 is CASSQNTGELFF. The CDR3 DNA reads as TGTGCCAGCAGCCAGAACACCGGGGAGCTGTTTTTT.

This clone was detected a few times. V gene TRBV5-1 combines with J gene TRBJ2-5, with 12 bases aligning to TRBD2. The CDR3 length is 15 residues. V shed 3 bases, J shed 4 bases, and the junction held 4 bases outside the gene matches. The V gene's germline CDR1 is SGHRS and CDR2 YFSETQ. The CDR3 sequence: CASSSPTSGRETQYF. The CDR3 region has the DNA TGCGCCAGCAGCTCCCCGACTAGCGGGAGAGAGACCCAGTACTTC.

This clone has just a few counts. V and J are TRBV29-1 and TRBJ1-1; maybe TRBD1 (5 bases). Germline-derived CDR1 and CDR2 are SQVTM and ANQGSEA. V was shortened by 6 bases and J by 10 bases, with 12 bases between the two germline ends. This CDR3 comprises 10 residues. The CDR3 loop is CSVGEAGAFF. Written as DNA, the CDR3 is TGCAGCGTAGGGGAAGCTGGAGCTTTCTTT.